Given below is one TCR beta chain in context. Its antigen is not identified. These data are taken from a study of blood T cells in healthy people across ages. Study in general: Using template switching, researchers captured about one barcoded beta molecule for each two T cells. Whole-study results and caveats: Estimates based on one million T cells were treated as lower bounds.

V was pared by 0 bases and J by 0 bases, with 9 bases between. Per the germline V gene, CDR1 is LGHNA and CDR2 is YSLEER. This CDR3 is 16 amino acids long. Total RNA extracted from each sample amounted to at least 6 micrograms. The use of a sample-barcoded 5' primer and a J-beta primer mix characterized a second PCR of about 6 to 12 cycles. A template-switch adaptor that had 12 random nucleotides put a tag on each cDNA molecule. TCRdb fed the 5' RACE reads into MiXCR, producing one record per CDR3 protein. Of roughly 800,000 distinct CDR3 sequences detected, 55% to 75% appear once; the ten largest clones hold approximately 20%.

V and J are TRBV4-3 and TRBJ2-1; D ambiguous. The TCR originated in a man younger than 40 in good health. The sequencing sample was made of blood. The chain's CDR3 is CASSQDGASSYNEQFF. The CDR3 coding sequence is TGCGCCAGCAGCCAAGATGGTGCTAGCTCCTACAATGAGCAGTTCTTC.